These 20 T cell receptor beta chains share one sample of origin, sequenced in a study of spatial heterogeneity in lung cancer. Indicated time point: sample taken at primary tumor resection. Sequencing covered unsorted whole RNA taken from tumor, nontumor lung or frozen PBMC. TCRdb recomputed calls from the 5' RACE reads with MiXCR, one row per CDR3 protein. The sample comprises approximately 7,100 distinct CDR3 sequences, roughly 4.2% of which are singletons, and roughly a quarter rests with the top ten. The sample here was normal lung tissue next to the tumor, taken at surgery. The receptors were gathered from a female donor with early-stage non-small cell lung cancer.

This clonotype is labeled medium-sized (0.01 to 0.1%). This beta chain represents an off-target read in a library built for alpha chains; its size is of limited meaning. CDR3 sequence (DNA): TGCAGTGCTAGAGACTCCGGGACAGGGGGCAATCAGCCCCAGCATTTT. Translation: CSARDSGTGGNQPQHF. The genes are TRBV20-1 and TRBJ1-5, with 10 positions matching TRBD1. The CDR3 is made up of 16 amino acids. The trim removed 0 bases at V and 2 bases at J, leaving 4 bases unmatched. Germline V gene sequence: CDR1 DFQATT, CDR2 SNEGSKA (reference sequence).

Sample share makes this clonotype medium-sized. Since the library was made to target alpha chains, this beta chain is a stray read and its abundance is not meaningful. This chain joins TRBV5-6 and TRBJ1-3; D possibly corresponds to TRBD1 (5 bases). This CDR3 contains 14 residues. Germline values: CDR1 SGHDT, CDR2 YYEEEE. Trimming took off 0 bases at V and 2 bases at J, with 6 bases between the two ends. The CDR3: CASSLAGPGNTIYF. Here the CDR3 DNA reads TGTGCCAGCAGCTTGGCAGGGCCTGGAAACACCATATATTTT.

This clonotype was found many times. A library prepared for alpha chains yielded this beta chain as an off-target read; its size is of little meaning. The gene calls are TRBV11-2 and TRBJ2-3; D tentatively reads TRBD1 or TRBD2 (5 bases each). The CDR3 runs 15 residues. Germline lookup yields CDR1 SGHAT and CDR2 FQNNGV. V lost 4 bases to trimming and J lost 5 bases, with 16 bases between them. The CDR3 here is CASSSGQGGGDTQYF. The CDR3, as DNA: TGTGCCAGCAGCTCAGGGCAGGGTGGAGGAGATACGCAGTATTTT. Together with reference TRBV11-2 and TRBJ2-3, the CDR3 gives the full variable domain: EAGVAQSPRYKIIEKRQSVAFWCNPISGHATLYWYQQILGQGPKLLIQFQNNGVVDDSQLPKDRFSAERLKGVDSTLKIQPAKLEDSAVYLCASSSGQGGGDTQYFGPGTRLTVL.

This clonotype was seen a few times. Since the library was made to target alpha chains, this beta chain is a stray read and its abundance is not meaningful. This chain joins TRBV6-5 and TRBJ1-3; no clear D. V was pared by 5 bases and J by 0 bases, with 11 bases between. This CDR3 is 15 amino acids long. Germline values: CDR1 MNHEY, CDR2 SVGAGI. The CDR3 is CASSRDGDSGNTIYF. CDR3 bases: TGTGCCAGCAGTAGAGACGGGGACTCTGGAAACACCATATATTTT.

This clonotype was seen at least ten times. The library was prepared for alpha chains; this beta chain is a stray read, so its frequency means little. The chain combines TRBV7-2 with TRBJ2-4; weak D call: TRBD2 (5 bases). CDR3 length equals 15 residues. Trimming shortened V by 5 bases and J by 5 bases, and 16 bases separated the two germline ends. The germline V gene has CDR1 SGHTA and CDR2 FQGNSA. The CDR3 region has the DNA TGTGCCAGCAGCCCCGTGGGGAGCGTCCAAAACATTCAGTACTTC. This encodes CASSPVGSVQNIQYF. Full variable domain (remainder filled in from reference TRBV7-2 and TRBJ2-4): GAGVSQSPSNKVTEKGKDVELRCDPISGHTALYWYRQSLGQGLEFLIYFQGNSAPDKSGLPSDRFSAERTGGSVSTLTIQRTQQEDSAVYLCASSPVGSVQNIQYFGAGTRLSVL.

This clonotype is labeled as large (0.1 to 1%). This beta chain turned up in a library designed for alpha chains; as an off-target read, its abundance says little. The chain has TRBV10-3 and TRBJ1-5; no clear D gene. The germline V and J ends were trimmed by 10 bases and 6 bases, with 16 bases remaining between them. The CDR3 contains 13 residues. Germline assignment: CDR1 ENHRY and CDR2 SYGVKD. The CDR3 spells CATAAGSGQPQHF. The DNA of the CDR3 is TGTGCCACCGCTGCGGGAAGCGGTCAGCCCCAGCATTTT.

This clonotype has at least ten counts. This beta chain is a stray read from a library made for alpha chains; its abundance is not meaningful. This chain joins TRBV5-1 and TRBJ2-2; D uncertain. The germline CDR1 and CDR2 sequences are SGHRS and YFSETQ. This CDR3 contains 14 residues. Trimming shortened V by 5 bases and J by 0 bases, and 8 bases separated the two germline ends. Written as DNA, the CDR3 is TGCGCCAGCAGGGTAGTACCGAACACCGGGGAGCTGTTTTTT. Translated: CASRVVPNTGELFF.

This clonotype occurred many times. Being off target in a library aimed at alpha chains, this beta chain has a size of little meaning. This chain connects TRBV12-3 or TRBV12-4 to TRBJ2-5; tentatively, D is TRBD1 (6 bases). V shed 4 bases and J shed 3 bases, with 9 bases lying between them. The CDR3 has 13 residues. CDR3 residues: CASSSAGEETQYF. The CDR3 bases are TGTGCCAGCAGTTCAGCAGGGGAAGAGACCCAGTACTTC.

Sample share makes this clonotype medium-sized. A library made for alpha chains picked up this beta chain off target, so its size means little. The chain employs TRBV20-1 and TRBJ2-2; D possibly corresponds to TRBD2 (5 bases). The CDR3 extends over 15 amino acids. Germline lookup yields CDR1 DFQATT and CDR2 SNEGSKA (reference sequence). V gave up 1 base and J gave up 0 bases, with 9 bases separating them. As DNA, the CDR3 is TGCAGTGCTAGAGGGGCGGGCGCGAACACCGGGGAGCTGTTTTTT. Amino acid sequence: CSARGAGANTGELFF.

This clonotype has a count of ten or more. This beta chain lies outside the target of a library built for alpha chains; its clone size means little. This chain joins TRBV5-1 and TRBJ1-1; D is uncertain. CDR3 length: 13 amino acids. Germline lookup yields CDR1 SGHRS and CDR2 YFSETQ. With 4 bases removed from V and 1 base from J, the gap between germline ends came to 8 bases. The CDR3 nucleotides read TGCGCCAGCAGCCTTCGATGGAACACTGAAGCTTTCTTT. Its translation is CASSLRWNTEAFF.

In its sample, this clonotype was seen many times. Since it is a stray read in a library aimed at alpha chains, this beta chain has a size that is not meaningful. The gene calls are TRBV20-1 and TRBJ2-1, with TRBD2 matching over 9 bases. Germline CDR1 is DFQATT and CDR2 is SNEGSKA (reference sequence). With 0 bases clipped from V and 12 bases from J, the junction kept 21 bases outside the gene matches. The CDR3 is 18 residues long. CDR3 sequence reads: CSARDTVSGGSRFVGQFF. The CDR3 DNA reads TGCAGTGCTAGAGATACGGTTAGCGGGGGAAGCAGATTTGTGGGGCAGTTCTTC.

This clonotype was seen many times. Because the library targeted alpha chains, this beta chain is an off-target read whose size means little. This CDR3 reads CASSAAGTGIHEQFF. The CDR3 nucleotides read TGTGCCAGCAGCGCTGCCGGGACTGGGATTCATGAGCAGTTCTTC. V is TRBV7-2 and J is TRBJ2-1; weak D call: TRBD2 (6 bases). The CDR3 consists of 15 residues. The germline gives CDR1 SGHTA, CDR2 FQGNSA. The V end was cut by 5 bases, the J end by 8 bases, with 19 bases between.

This clonotype is medium-sized. Within a library made for alpha chains, this beta chain is off target, and its count is uninformative. The chain couples TRBV6-5 to TRBJ1-5; 7 bases are a match to TRBD1. CDR1 is MNHEY, CDR2 SVGAGI, per germline. The CDR3 covers 15 residues. V shed 6 bases, J shed 4 bases, and the junction held 9 bases outside the gene matches. The CDR3 here is CASSPGQRTNQPQHF. The CDR3 DNA reads as TGTGCCAGCAGCCCGGGACAGCGGACAAATCAGCCCCAGCATTTT.

The table lists this clonotype with many counts. In a library made to pick up alpha chains, this beta chain is a stray read with a size that means little. The chain links TRBV28 to TRBJ2-3; D uncertain. The germline V gene encodes CDR1 MDHEN and CDR2 SYDVKM. Trimming shortened V by 3 bases and J by 3 bases, and 13 bases separated the two germline ends. The CDR3 is made up of 15 amino acids. In DNA, the CDR3 is TGTGCCAGCAGTTTCATCGGCAGGCAAACAGATACGCAGTATTTT. Protein sequence: CASSFIGRQTDTQYF.

This clonotype has ten or more counts. This beta chain lies outside the target of a library built for alpha chains; its clone size means little. The rearrangement uses TRBV29-1 and TRBJ1-1; D remains ambiguous. CDR3 length: 14 amino acids. V gave up 0 bases and J gave up 1 base, with 9 bases separating them. The germline V gene encodes CDR1 SQVTM and CDR2 ANQGSEA. The CDR3 sequence is CSVEDPPRNTEAFF. The CDR3 nucleotides are TGCAGCGTTGAAGACCCCCCACGGAACACTGAAGCTTTCTTT.

Many counts were recorded for this clonotype. A library made for alpha chains picked up this beta chain off target, so its size means little. This chain joins TRBV5-1 and TRBJ2-3; 8 bases line up with TRBD1. Unmatched junction bases numbered 6, after V lost 6 bases and J lost 3 bases. The germline V gene has CDR1 SGHRS and CDR2 YFSETQ. The CDR3 has 14 residues. CDR3 in DNA: TGCGCCAGCACCCAGGGGGCTGGGACAGATACGCAGTATTTT. It yields the protein CASTQGAGTDTQYF. Full variable domain (outside the CDR3, taken from reference TRBV5-1 and TRBJ2-3): KAGVTQTPRYLIKTRGQQVTLSCSPISGHRSVSWYQQTPGQGLQFLFEYFSETQRNKGNFPGRFSGRQFSNSRSEMNVSTLELGDSALYLCASTQGAGTDTQYFGPGTRLTVL.

This clonotype was found many times. Since it is a stray read in a library aimed at alpha chains, this beta chain has a size that is not meaningful. This chain joins TRBV28 and TRBJ2-5, with 7 bases fitting TRBD2. V was pared by 6 bases and J by 1 base, with 14 bases of the junction left unmatched. Germline V gene lookup returns CDR1 MDHEN and CDR2 SYDVKM. This CDR3 has 17 amino acids. CDR3 in amino acids: CASRGLGLAEAQETQYF. CDR3 bases: TGTGCCAGCAGGGGACTTGGGCTAGCGGAGGCCCAAGAGACCCAGTACTTC.

This clonotype was seen repeatedly, ten times or more. Found in a library prepared for alpha chains, this beta chain is an off-target read, and its abundance has little meaning. The chain couples TRBV5-1 to TRBJ2-6; perhaps D is TRBD1 or TRBD2 (5 bases each). Germline V gene sequence: CDR1 SGHRS, CDR2 YFSETQ. V lost 3 bases, J lost 0 bases, and 10 bases lay in between. This CDR3 region has 16 residues. DNA of the CDR3: TGCGCCAGCAGCTATTCTGGGGGCTCTGGGGCCAACGTCCTGACTTTC. Its protein is CASSYSGGSGANVLTF.

This clonotype occurred a few times. This beta chain is a stray sequence in a library constructed for alpha chains; its clone size is not meaningful. The V gene is TRBV5-1, the J gene TRBJ2-5; 10 bases agree with TRBD1. Germline values: CDR1 SGHRS, CDR2 YFSETQ. Germline trimming cut 3 bases from V and 2 bases from J; bases unmatched to any gene: 4. The CDR3 has 15 amino acids. This chain's CDR3 is CASSSRDRGQETQYF. The CDR3 DNA reads TGCGCCAGCAGCTCCCGGGACAGGGGTCAAGAGACCCAGTACTTC.

By share, this clonotype counts as medium-sized (0.01 to 0.1%). This beta chain is an off-target read within a library intended for alpha chains, so its frequency means little. The chain is built from TRBV28 and TRBJ2-6; D call uncertain. The CDR3 extends over 14 amino acids. Trimming took off 5 bases at V and 0 bases at J, with 5 bases between the two ends. Germline CDR1 and CDR2: MDHEN and SYDVKM. DNA of the CDR3: TGTGCCAGCAGTAGGCTCTCTGGGGCCAACGTCCTGACTTTC. Residues: CASSRLSGANVLTF.